The source of this TCR beta chain is a study of CD8+ T cells in alopecia areata. On the study more broadly: Skin from roughly 6-13-month-old C3H/HeJ graft donors with spontaneous alopecia went to approximately 7-10-week-old female C3H/HeJ mice.

The sequencing template was cDNA reverse transcribed from extracted RNA. Repertoires were generated with immunoSEQ multiplex PCR, while TCRdb's copy carries only in-frame clones and drops some. Sampling found around 290,000 clones, none seen once. Pooled cells of cutaneous lymph node origin were sorted on CD4, CD8alpha, NKG2D, NKG2ACE and other markers. Whole-study results and caveats: Scalp samples also yield sequences of resident alphabeta T cells from normal skin.

On this clone: Its cognate antigen is unknown. The genes are named according to mouse. The sample carries other DNA sequences with the same CDR3.

The TCR was taken from a C3H/HeJ mouse with alopecia areata. The strain's MHC haplotype is H2-k. Material for sequencing was CD4+ T cells sorted from a lymph node.

The covered CDR3 bases are TGTGCCAGCTCGACAGGATAT. Residues: CASSTGY. The entire CDR3 sequence reads CASSTGYEQYF. This chain links TRBV19 with TRBJ2-7; tentative D call: TRBD1 (6 bases). The CDR3 end falls 4 residues outside the read, so it is completed with the germline J gene. Germline V gene data show CDR1 as FNHDT and CDR2 as SITEND (reference sequence). The CDR3 consists of 11 residues.